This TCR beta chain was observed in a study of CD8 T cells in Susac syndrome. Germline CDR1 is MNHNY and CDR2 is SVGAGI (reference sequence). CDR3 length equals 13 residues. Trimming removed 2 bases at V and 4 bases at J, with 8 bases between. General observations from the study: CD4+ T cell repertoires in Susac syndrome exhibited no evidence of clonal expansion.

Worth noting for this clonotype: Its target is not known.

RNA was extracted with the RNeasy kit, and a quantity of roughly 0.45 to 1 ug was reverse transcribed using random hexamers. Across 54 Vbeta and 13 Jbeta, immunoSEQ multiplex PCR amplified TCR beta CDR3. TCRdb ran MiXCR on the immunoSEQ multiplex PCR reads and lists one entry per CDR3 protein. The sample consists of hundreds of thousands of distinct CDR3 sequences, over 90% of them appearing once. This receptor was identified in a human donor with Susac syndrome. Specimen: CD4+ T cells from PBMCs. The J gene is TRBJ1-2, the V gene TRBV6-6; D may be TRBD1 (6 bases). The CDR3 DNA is TGTGCCAGCAGTTACGACAGGTTCTATGGCTACACCTTC. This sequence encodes CASSYDRFYGYTF.